The 16 T cell receptor beta chains presented below share a single source sample, sequenced in a study of blood T cell repertoires in COVID-19. Libraries were prepared by immunoSEQ multiplex PCR; TCRdb keeps only in-frame clonotypes and omits some of them. The repertoire holds about 130,000 clones, about 86% seen once, with around 8.4% in the top ten. Input material: PBMCs or T cells enriched from blood (not recorded which). Every receptor here comes from a man aged 50 to 59 who had recovered from COVID-19.

The chain combines TRBV11-3 with TRBJ2-5, with a tentative D call TRBD1 (6 bases). The V gene's germline CDR1 is SGHNT and CDR2 YENEEA. Trimming pared 5 bases from V and 3 bases from J, leaving 7 bases between. This CDR3 is 12 amino acids long. CDR3 DNA sequence: TGTGCCAGCAGCAACAGGGAAGAGACCCAGTACTTC. Translating gives CASSNREETQYF.

The chain joins TRBV5-1 to TRBJ2-2; tentative D call: TRBD1 (5 bases). V was shortened by 2 bases and J by 4 bases, with 12 bases between the two germline ends. In germline, CDR1 is SGHRS, CDR2 YFSETQ. This CDR3 has 15 amino acids. As DNA, the CDR3 is TGCGCCAGCAGCTTCCAGGGATCGGGCACCGGGGAGCTGTTTTTT. Its protein product is CASSFQGSGTGELFF.

This chain links TRBV7-9 with TRBJ1-2; the match to TRBD1 covers 8 bases. J gave up 4 bases and V 0 bases, and 4 bases lay outside the gene matches. There are 15 residues in the CDR3. Germline CDR1 SEHNR, CDR2 FQNEAQ (reference sequence). CDR3 nucleotide sequence: TGTGCCAGCAGCTTAGCGACAGGGGACTCCTATGGCTACACCTTC. This gives the protein CASSLATGDSYGYTF. The full variable domain, rest sourced from reference TRBV7-9 and TRBJ1-2, is DTGVSQNPRHKITKRGQNVTFRCDPISEHNRLYWYRQTLGQGPEFLTYFQNEAQLEKSRLLSDRFSAERPKGSFSTLEIQRTEQGDSAMYLCASSLATGDSYGYTFGSGTRLTVV.

V usage is TRBV30 and J usage is TRBJ1-3, with a weak D call TRBD1 (6 bases). The CDR3 runs to 15 residues. Germline V gene lookup returns CDR1 GTSNPN and CDR2 SVGIG (reference sequence). V gave up 3 bases and J gave up 0 bases, with 12 bases separating them. CDR3 nucleotides: TGTGCCTGGAGAAGGGACATCAGCTCTGGAAACACCATATATTTT. Translation gives CAWRRDISSGNTIYF.

This clone was observed a few times. The chain is built from TRBV5-4 and TRBJ2-3, with D tentatively TRBD2 (6 bases). CDR1 is SGHNT and CDR2 is YYREEE in the germline V gene (reference sequence). Trimming cost V 4 bases and J 10 bases, with 16 bases left between them. CDR3 length equals 13 residues. CDR3 loop: CASSEDYTWAQYF. DNA of the CDR3: TGTGCCAGCAGCGAGGACTACACCTGGGCGCAGTATTTT.

The rearrangement links TRBV12-5 to TRBJ2-7; 7 nucleotides align to TRBD1. Germline assignment: CDR1 LGHNT and CDR2 FRNRAP. CDR3 length: 14 residues. The junction had 3 bases not matched to a gene; V was cut back by 4 bases and J by 0 bases. The CDR3 bases are TGTGCTAGTGGTTCGGACAGGAGCTCCTACGAGCAGTACTTC. Translation gives CASGSDRSSYEQYF.

The chain carries TRBV24-1 and TRBJ2-1, with D possibly TRBD1 on 6 matching bases. The CDR3 extends over 14 amino acids. Trimming took off 5 bases at V and 2 bases at J, with 9 bases between the two ends. Germline V gives CDR1 KGHDR, CDR2 SFDVKD. The CDR3 reads CATSGYRAYNEQFF. The CDR3 DNA is TGTGCCACCAGTGGTTACAGGGCCTACAATGAGCAGTTCTTC.

The chain links TRBV6-2 or TRBV6-3 to TRBJ2-7; 9 nucleotides match TRBD1. Germline CDR1 reads MNHEY; CDR2 reads SVGEGT. V was pared by 2 bases and J by 0 bases, with 14 bases of the junction left unmatched. The CDR3 covers 19 residues. This CDR3 is CASSYVVGTGTISSYEQYF. The CDR3 region has the DNA TGTGCCAGCAGTTACGTTGTAGGGACAGGGACAATCAGCTCCTACGAGCAGTACTTC.

A few counts support this clone. The chain combines TRBV7-2 with TRBJ1-2; maybe TRBD1 (5 bases). The V gene lost 1 base and the J gene lost 8 bases, with 17 bases spanning the gap. This CDR3 is built from 15 residues. Germline CDR1 reads SGHTA; CDR2 reads FQGNSA. The CDR3 bases are TGTGCCAGCAGCTTAGGTGCTTTTGGGGCGCGGGGCTACACCTTC. It translates to CASSLGAFGARGYTF.

The rearrangement joins TRBV9 to TRBJ2-7; 8 bases line up with TRBD2. Unmatched junction bases numbered 4, after V lost 2 bases and J lost 0 bases. Germline V gene sequence: CDR1 SGDLS, CDR2 YYNGEE. CDR3 size: 15 residues. This chain's CDR3 is CASSVSGGDSYEQYF. CDR3 in DNA: TGTGCCAGCAGCGTCTCGGGGGGGGACTCCTACGAGCAGTACTTC. Full variable domain (remainder filled in from reference TRBV9 and TRBJ2-7): DSGVTQTPKHLITATGQRVTLRCSPRSGDLSVYWYQQSLDQGLQFLIQYYNGEERAKGNILERFSAQQFPDLHSELNLSSLELGDSALYFCASSVSGGDSYEQYFGPGTRLTVT.

This clone was seen just once. The V and J genes are TRBV5-1 and TRBJ2-3, with TRBD2 as a possible D gene (7 bases). Looked up from germline, CDR1 is SGHRS and CDR2 is YFSETQ. The V end lost 5 bases, the J end lost 5 bases, and 15 bases lay between the germline ends. The CDR3 has 14 residues. CDR3 region: CASSVGGGKDTQYF. CDR3 bases: TGCGCCAGCAGTGTTGGCGGGGGCAAAGATACGCAGTATTTT.

The chain uses TRBV28 and TRBJ1-2; 7 bases fit TRBD1. Germline CDR1 and CDR2: MDHEN and SYDVKM. The CDR3 totals 14 residues. V shed 5 bases and J 5 bases; nucleotides not matched to a gene: 8. The CDR3 DNA reads TGTGCCAGCAGTCCCCCGACAGGGTTTTATGGCTACACCTTC. Its translation is CASSPPTGFYGYTF.

V gene TRBV5-1 combines with J gene TRBJ2-7; D gene ambiguous. Looked up from germline, CDR1 is SGHRS and CDR2 is YFSETQ. Deletions cut 4 bases from V and 4 bases from J, with 15 bases between. This CDR3 region has 14 residues. The CDR3 DNA sequence: TGCGCCAGCAGCAGGCCAAGTGAGGAATACGAGCAGTACTTC. This codes for CASSRPSEEYEQYF. Full variable domain (outside the CDR3, taken from reference TRBV5-1 and TRBJ2-7): KAGVTQTPRYLIKTRGQQVTLSCSPISGHRSVSWYQQTPGQGLQFLFEYFSETQRNKGNFPGRFSGRQFSNSRSEMNVSTLELGDSALYLCASSRPSEEYEQYFGPGTRLTVT.

The rearrangement joins TRBV5-1 to TRBJ1-6; possibly TRBD1 for D (5 bases). There are 11 residues in the CDR3. The germline V and J ends were trimmed by 5 bases and 13 bases, with 10 bases remaining between them. In germline, CDR1 is SGHRS, CDR2 YFSETQ. The CDR3 DNA reads TGCGCCAGCAGGGGGCGCGGCCCCCTCCACTTT. Residues: CASRGRGPLHF.

The chain employs TRBV28 and TRBJ1-5; tentative D call: TRBD1 (6 bases). CDR3 size: 17 residues. V lost 5 bases, J lost 3 bases, and 20 bases lay in between. Looked up from germline, CDR1 is MDHEN and CDR2 is SYDVKM. As DNA, the CDR3 is TGTGCCAGCAGTCCAACCAATTGGGACACCCACAATCAGCCCCAGCATTTT. It specifies CASSPTNWDTHNQPQHF.

The rearrangement uses TRBV24-1 and TRBJ2-1; 12 positions match TRBD1. CDR1 is KGHDR and CDR2 is SFDVKD in the germline V gene. Losses at the gene ends were 4 bases for V and 5 bases for J; bases not matched to a gene: 5. This CDR3 spans 16 amino acids. CDR3 DNA: TGTGCCACCAGTGACCCGGGACAGGGGGCGGACAATGAGCAGTTCTTC. This gives the protein CATSDPGQGADNEQFF.